The entry below gives a single T cell receptor beta chain sequence along with its context. Antigen specificity is unknown. 13 Jbeta primers and 60 Vbeta primers were used for the PCR. TCRdb's table, derived via immunoSEQ multiplex PCR, lists solely in-frame clones and lacks some. The table shows under 90,000 clones, with around 90% occurring only once. This entry belongs to a study of cytomegalovirus exposure and HLA in healthy donors. Overall study: Falling in the Caucasian-associated ancestry cluster were roughly 86% of a few hundred genotyped donors. Study-wide results and caveats: HLA alleles were associated with around 17,000 TCR beta sequences in a later analysis at 0.05 false discovery rate.

The trim removed 0 bases at V and 2 bases at J, leaving 8 bases unmatched. Looked up from germline, CDR1 is LNHNV and CDR2 is YYDKDF (reference sequence). The CDR3 is made up of 17 amino acids. The specimen sequenced was PBMCs. The chain recombines TRBV15 with TRBJ1-2, with 8 bases lining up with TRBD1. The clonotype comes from a man aged 18-30 years in good health and CMV-seronegative. CDR3: CATSRDKGTGPNYGYTF. CDR3 bases: TGTGCCACCAGCAGAGATAAAGGGACAGGTCCAAACTATGGCTACACCTTC.